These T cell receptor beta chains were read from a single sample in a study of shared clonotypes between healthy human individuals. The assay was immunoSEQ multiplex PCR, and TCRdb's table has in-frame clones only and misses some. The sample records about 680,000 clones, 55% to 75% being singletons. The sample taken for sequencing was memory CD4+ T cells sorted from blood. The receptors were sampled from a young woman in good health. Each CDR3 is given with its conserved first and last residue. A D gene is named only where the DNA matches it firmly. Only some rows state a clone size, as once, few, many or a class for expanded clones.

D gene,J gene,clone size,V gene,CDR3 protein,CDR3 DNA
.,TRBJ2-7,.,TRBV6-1,CASSEGAGGEQYF,TGTGCCAGCAGTGAAGGAGCTGGGGGCGAGCAGTACTTC
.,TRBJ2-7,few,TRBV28,CASSLYTVQEQYF,TGTGCCAGCAGTTTATATACAGTGCAGGAGCAGTACTTC
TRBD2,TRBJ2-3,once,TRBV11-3,CASSPGTSGSISTDTQYF,TGTGCCAGCAGCCCAGGGACTAGCGGGAGTATCAGCACAGATACGCAGTATTTT
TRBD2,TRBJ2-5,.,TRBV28,CASSPGLAGGETQYF,TGTGCCAGCAGTCCAGGACTAGCGGGAGGAGAGACCCAGTACTTC
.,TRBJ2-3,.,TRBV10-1,CASSPLGSSTDTQYF,TGCGCCAGCAGCCCGCTTGGGTCCAGCACAGATACGCAGTATTTT
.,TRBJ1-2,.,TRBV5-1,CASSVGGHGYTF,TGCGCCAGCTCGGTTGGGGGCCATGGCTACACCTTC
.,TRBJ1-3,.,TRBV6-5,CASSPHGVAGNTIYF,TGTGCCAGCAGTCCCCACGGTGTGGCTGGAAACACCATATATTTT
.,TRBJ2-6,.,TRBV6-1,CASSEQVSGANVLTF,TGTGCCAGCAGTGAACAGGTTTCTGGGGCCAACGTCCTGACTTTC
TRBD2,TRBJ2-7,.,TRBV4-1,CASSLRLAVPSGEQYF,TGCGCCAGCAGCCTTAGACTAGCGGTCCCTTCAGGCGAGCAGTACTTC
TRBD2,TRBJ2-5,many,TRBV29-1,CSTGLAGGGETQYF,TGCAGCACGGGACTAGCGGGAGGGGGAGAGACCCAGTACTTC
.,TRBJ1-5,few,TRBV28,CASSLLGTLSNQPQHF,TGTGCCAGCAGTTTACTTGGGACTCTAAGCAATCAGCCCCAGCATTTT
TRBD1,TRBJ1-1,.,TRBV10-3,CAIRPGQENTEAFF,TGTGCCATCAGGCCCGGACAGGAGAACACTGAAGCTTTCTTT
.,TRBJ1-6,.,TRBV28,CASSFVASPLHF,TGTGCCAGCAGTTTTGTGGCTTCACCCCTCCACTTT
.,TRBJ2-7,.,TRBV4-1,CASSLTPGYEQYF,TGCGCCAGCAGCCTGACGCCGGGTTACGAGCAGTACTTC
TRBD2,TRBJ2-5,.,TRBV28,CASSTGGGTRETQYF,TGTGCCAGCTCAACCGGCGGGGGAACGAGGGAGACCCAGTACTTC
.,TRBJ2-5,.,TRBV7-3,CASSLVGARETQYF,TGTGCCAGCAGCTTAGTGGGGGCTCGGGAGACCCAGTACTTC
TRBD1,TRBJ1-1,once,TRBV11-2,CASSLARGQGNTEAFF,TGTGCCAGCAGCTTAGCGAGGGGACAGGGGAACACTGAAGCTTTCTTT
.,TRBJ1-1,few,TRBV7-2,CASSPRTQNEAFF,TGTGCCAGCAGTCCCAGAACGCAGAACGAAGCTTTCTTT
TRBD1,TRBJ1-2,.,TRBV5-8,CASSPRGHGYTF,TGTGCCAGCAGCCCCAGGGGGCATGGCTACACCTTC
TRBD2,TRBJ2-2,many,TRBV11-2,CASSLTSGSSGELFF,TGTGCCAGCAGCTTGACTAGCGGGAGCTCCGGGGAGCTGTTTTTT
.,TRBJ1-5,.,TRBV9,CASSVGEGRNQPQHF,TGTGCCAGCAGCGTAGGGGAGGGAAGGAATCAGCCCCAGCATTTT
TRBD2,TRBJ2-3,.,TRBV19,CASSMRAGTSGKGSDTQYF,TGTGCCAGTAGTATGCGCGCCGGGACTAGCGGGAAGGGGTCAGATACGCAGTATTTT
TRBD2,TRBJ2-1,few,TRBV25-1,CASSSAGLAGGNEQFF,TGTGCCAGCAGTTCGGCGGGACTAGCGGGAGGAAATGAGCAGTTCTTC
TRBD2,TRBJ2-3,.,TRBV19,CASSLRLAGDTQYF,TGTGCCAGTAGTCTCAGACTAGCGGGAGATACGCAGTATTTT
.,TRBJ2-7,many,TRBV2,CASSEWAGPFGEQYF,TGTGCCAGCAGTGAATGGGCGGGGCCCTTTGGCGAGCAGTACTTC
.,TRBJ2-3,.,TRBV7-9,CASSLWQDPTDTQYF,TGTGCCAGCAGCTTATGGCAAGATCCCACAGATACGCAGTATTTT
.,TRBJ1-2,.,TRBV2,CASSVANYGYTF,TGTGCCAGCAGTGTAGCTAACTATGGCTACACCTTC
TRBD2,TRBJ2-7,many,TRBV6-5,CASSYASLAGNYEQYF,TGTGCCAGCAGTTACGCATCACTAGCGGGAAACTACGAGCAGTACTTC
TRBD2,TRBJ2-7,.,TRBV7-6,CASTKGAAGAHEQYF,TGTGCCAGCACCAAAGGGGCAGCGGGAGCGCATGAGCAGTACTTC